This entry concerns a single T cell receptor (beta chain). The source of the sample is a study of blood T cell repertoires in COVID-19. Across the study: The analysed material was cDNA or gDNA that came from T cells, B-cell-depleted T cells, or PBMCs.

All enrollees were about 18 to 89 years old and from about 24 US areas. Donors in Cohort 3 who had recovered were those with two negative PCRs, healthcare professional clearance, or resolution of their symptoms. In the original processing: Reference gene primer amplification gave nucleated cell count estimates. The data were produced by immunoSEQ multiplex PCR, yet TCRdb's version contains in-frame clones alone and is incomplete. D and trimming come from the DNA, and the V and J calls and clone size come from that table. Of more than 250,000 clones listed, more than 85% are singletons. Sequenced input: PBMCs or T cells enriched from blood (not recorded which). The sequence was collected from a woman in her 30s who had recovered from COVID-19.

Here the CDR3 reads CASSQVSGRALSTDTQYF. The CDR3 nucleotides are TGCGCCAGCAGCCAAGTTTCGGGGAGGGCTTTGAGCACAGATACGCAGTATTTT. The rearrangement links TRBV4-3 to TRBJ2-3; 7 bases agree with TRBD2. The CDR3 covers 18 residues. Germline CDR1 and CDR2: LGHNA and YSLEER. V was pared by 1 base and J by 0 bases, with 10 bases of the junction left unmatched.